The next 25 T cell receptor beta chains were all read from a single sample in a study of blood T cells in healthy people across ages. The use of a sample-barcoded 5' primer and a J-beta primer mix characterized a second PCR of about 7 to 12 cycles. TCRdb reanalysed the 5' RACE reads using MiXCR and keeps one entry per CDR3 protein. The sample records over 600,000 distinct CDR3 sequences, around two fifths being singletons. The sequencing sample was made of blood. These TCRs come from a man older than 75 in good health.

The chain carries TRBV11-1 and TRBJ1-4; maybe TRBD1 (6 bases). Between the trimmed V and J ends, which lost 3 bases and 4 bases, there was a span of 12 bases. In germline, CDR1 is SGHAT, CDR2 FQDESV (reference sequence). The CDR3 totals 15 residues. The DNA for the CDR3 is TGTGCCAGCAGCTTGGGGGCACGGAATAATGAAAAACTGTTTTTT. It is translated as CASSLGARNNEKLFF. Full variable domain (rest looked up from reference TRBV11-1 and TRBJ1-4): EAEVAQSPRYKITEKSQAVAFWCDPISGHATLYWYRQILGQGPELLVQFQDESVVDDSQLPKDRFSAERLKGVDSTLKIQPAELGDSAMYLCASSLGARNNEKLFFGSGTQLSVL.

There are a few counts of this clonotype. The chain links TRBV29-1 to TRBJ2-1; 14 bases agree with TRBD2. The J segment lost 6 bases and the V segment lost 5 bases, leaving 6 bases of the junction unmatched. Germline values: CDR1 SQVTM, CDR2 ANQGSEA. This CDR3 has 15 residues. The CDR3 DNA sequence: TGCAGCGTTTTGACTAGCGGGGGGGCAGTCAATGAGCAGTTCTTC. Translated, it gives CSVLTSGGAVNEQFF.

This clonotype is a singleton in its sample. The chain uses TRBV28 and TRBJ2-7, with D possibly matching TRBD2 (6 bases). The J call may be wrong; the DNA end is better matched by TRBJ2-5. This CDR3 spans 13 amino acids. Germline V gene sequence: CDR1 MDHEN, CDR2 SYDVKM. CDR3 nucleotides: TGTGCCAGCAGTTGGGGCGGGACAGAGACCCAGTACTTC. Protein: CASSWGGTETQYF.

This clonotype was found a few times. V usage is TRBV7-3 and J usage is TRBJ2-3; 14 nucleotides match TRBD2. V shed 8 bases and J 5 bases; nucleotides not matched to a gene: 3. This CDR3 is built from 14 residues. The germline V gene encodes CDR1 SGHTA and CDR2 FQGTGA. The CDR3 nucleotides are TGTGCCAGCTCGACTAGCGGGGGGGGAGATACGCAGTATTTT. This codes for CASSTSGGGDTQYF.

The chain couples TRBV6-2 or TRBV6-3 to TRBJ2-7; 9 nucleotides match TRBD1. Germline values: CDR1 MNHEY, CDR2 SVGEGT. With 8 bases clipped from V and 6 bases from J, the junction kept 8 bases outside the gene matches. The CDR3 runs 13 residues. CDR3 loop: CASLGTGTIEQYF. The CDR3 bases are TGTGCCAGCCTAGGGACAGGGACGATCGAGCAGTACTTC.

This clonotype was recorded many times. This chain joins TRBV7-2 and TRBJ2-7; unclear D gene. The CDR3 extends over 13 amino acids. The V and J ends lost 1 base and 5 bases respectively, with 9 bases between them. The germline V gene has CDR1 SGHTA and CDR2 FQGNSA. CDR3 in amino acids: CASSLDPGHEQYF. The CDR3 DNA reads as TGTGCCAGCAGCTTAGATCCGGGCCACGAGCAGTACTTC.

Only a few counts were recorded for this clonotype. This chain joins TRBV7-9 and TRBJ1-2; the match to TRBD1 covers 9 bases. Looked up from germline, CDR1 is SEHNR and CDR2 is FQNEAQ (reference sequence). The CDR3 covers 15 residues. The J segment lost 8 bases and the V segment lost 2 bases, leaving 9 bases of the junction unmatched. CDR3 DNA sequence: TGTGCCAGCAGCTTAAGAACTACAGGGGGCCAAGGCTACACCTTC. Protein product: CASSLRTTGGQGYTF.

V gene TRBV15 combines with J gene TRBJ1-5, with unresolved D. Germline V CDR1 and CDR2: LNHNV, YYDKDF (reference sequence). CDR3 length: 18 amino acids. The V end was cut by 4 bases, the J end by 0 bases, with 19 bases between. CDR3 loop: CATSTTIGQRYSNQPQHF. The CDR3 DNA sequence: TGTGCCACCAGCACCACCATAGGGCAGCGCTATAGCAATCAGCCCCAGCATTTT.

A few counts support this clonotype. The chain is built from TRBV5-1 and TRBJ2-1, with D possibly being TRBD1 (6 bases). Germline V gives CDR1 SGHRS, CDR2 YFSETQ. Trimming stripped 4 bases from V and 2 bases from J, with 10 bases between. The CDR3 runs 14 residues. For the CDR3, the DNA is TGCGCCAGCAGCGAGGGGGACCCCTACAATGAGCAGTTCTTC. The encoded protein is CASSEGDPYNEQFF.

The chain links TRBV4-1 to TRBJ1-1; D is possibly TRBD1 (6 bases). The CDR3 spans 14 residues. CDR1 and CDR2 (germline): MGHRA, YSYEKL. Trimming pared 3 bases from V and 3 bases from J, leaving 11 bases between. The CDR3 loop reads CASSQPDRYTEAFF. In DNA, the CDR3 is TGCGCCAGCAGCCAGCCTGACAGGTACACTGAAGCTTTCTTT.

This clonotype was seen a handful of times. The chain employs TRBV28 and TRBJ2-1, with D possibly TRBD2 on 5 matching bases. CDR1 and CDR2 (germline): MDHEN, SYDVKM. The CDR3 spans 16 residues. Trimming left V 4 bases short and J 3 bases short, with 16 bases between. The CDR3 region has the DNA TGTGCCAGCAGTTCCCCCGAGGAGGCTAGCTACAATGAGCAGTTCTTC. Translation gives CASSSPEEASYNEQFF.

The chain carries TRBV2 and TRBJ1-5; 8 bases match TRBD1. The CDR3 totals 15 residues. CDR1 is SNHLY and CDR2 is FYNNEI in the germline V gene. Trimming cost V 7 bases and J 0 bases; bases outside gene matches: 5. CDR3 in DNA: TGTGCCAGCAAGGGACAGGTCTATAGCAATCAGCCCCAGCATTTT. Translated, it gives CASKGQVYSNQPQHF.

This clonotype was recorded a few times. V usage is TRBV6-2 or TRBV6-3 and J usage is TRBJ1-2; the D is unclear. The CDR3 length is 14 residues. Germline V gene lookup returns CDR1 MNHEY and CDR2 SVGEGT. Trimming removed 7 bases at V and 1 base at J, with 13 bases between. In nucleotides, the CDR3 is TGTGCCAGCATCCCCCGCCAGCGTAACTATGGCTACACCTTC. Translated, it gives CASIPRQRNYGYTF.

This chain connects TRBV25-1 to TRBJ1-1; D gene ambiguous. There are 14 residues in the CDR3. V shed 2 bases and J shed 5 bases, with 12 bases lying between them. The germline CDR1 and CDR2 sequences are MGHDK and SYGVNS. The DNA of the CDR3 is TGTGCCAGCAGTGAACTTACGCGGGATACTGAAGCTTTCTTT. It encodes CASSELTRDTEAFF.

There are a few counts of this clonotype. This chain uses TRBV5-5 with TRBJ2-5; 7 nucleotides align to TRBD1. The trim removed 1 base at V and 11 bases at J, leaving 8 bases unmatched. Per the germline V gene, CDR1 is SGHKS and CDR2 is YYEKEE (reference sequence). The CDR3 spans 13 residues. The CDR3 nucleotides read TGTGCCAGCAGCTTGAACAGGGGCAATGAGCAGTACTTC. This gives the protein CASSLNRGNEQYF.

This chain uses TRBV28 with TRBJ2-1; possibly TRBD1 for D (6 bases). V lost 7 bases to trimming and J lost 3 bases, with 13 bases between them. The germline V gene encodes CDR1 MDHEN and CDR2 SYDVKM. This CDR3 has 14 amino acids. DNA of the CDR3: TGTGCCAGCAACACACAGGGCCTCTACAATGAGCAGTTCTTC. Its protein product is CASNTQGLYNEQFF.

CDR3 amino acids: CSARVQGASTDTQYF. The CDR3, as DNA: TGCAGTGCTAGAGTTCAGGGGGCGAGCACAGATACGCAGTATTTT. This chain connects TRBV20-1 to TRBJ2-3, with TRBD1 matching 8 bases. The V and J ends lost 1 base and 0 bases, in that order; junction bases with no gene match: 3. The CDR3 runs 15 residues. From germline, CDR1 is DFQATT and CDR2 SNEGSKA (reference sequence).

The chain employs TRBV5-5 and TRBJ2-5; D might be TRBD1 or TRBD2, each matching 5 bases. This CDR3 region has 14 residues. V was pared by 0 bases and J by 5 bases, with 11 bases between. Germline V lookup: CDR1 SGHKS, CDR2 YYEKEE (reference sequence). Here the CDR3 DNA reads TGTGCCAGCAGCTTGGCTGAGGGGATGGAGACCCAGTACTTC. Protein product: CASSLAEGMETQYF.

The chain is built from TRBV25-1 and TRBJ2-7; 7 bases are a match to TRBD2. CDR3 length equals 14 residues. Per germline, CDR1 MGHDK and CDR2 SYGVNS. After removal of 2 bases from V and 7 bases from J, the junction contained 8 bases not matched to a gene. CDR3 nucleotides: TGTGCCAGCAGTGAAGCGGGAGTGATGTTGGAGCAGTACTTC. Translation gives CASSEAGVMLEQYF.

The chain couples TRBV20-1 to TRBJ2-1; 9 bases align to TRBD2. J gave up 6 bases and V 3 bases, and 9 bases lay outside the gene matches. CDR1 is DFQATT, CDR2 SNEGSKA, per germline (reference sequence). The CDR3 is made up of 15 amino acids. CDR3 protein: CSARGIAGVLNEQFF. The CDR3 coding sequence is TGCAGTGCTAGGGGCATAGCGGGGGTGCTCAATGAGCAGTTCTTC.

The rearrangement links TRBV28 to TRBJ2-2, with TRBD1 matching 8 bases. The V segment lost 9 bases and the J segment 6 bases; nucleotides outside the gene matches: 6. The germline gives CDR1 MDHEN, CDR2 SYDVKM. This CDR3 has 13 amino acids. The CDR3 nucleotides are TGTGCCAGGACAGGGGCGTCGTCCGGGGAGCTGTTTTTT. Its protein is CARTGASSGELFF.

CDR3 nucleotide sequence: TGTGCCAGCAGCTTTGAAGTAGTGAGACCAAAAGAGACCCAGTACTTC. Amino acid sequence: CASSFEVVRPKETQYF. The gene calls are TRBV12-1 and TRBJ2-7. Matching the DNA end better, TRBJ2-5 makes the J call doubtful. TRBV12-1 has pseudogene status. CDR3 length: 16 amino acids.

There are a few counts of this clonotype. The chain carries TRBV6-5 and TRBJ2-7, with D uncertain. This CDR3 is built from 14 residues. The V end was cut by 6 bases, the J end by 2 bases, with 14 bases between. Germline lookup yields CDR1 MNHEY and CDR2 SVGAGI. The CDR3 sequence is CASRNQRVAYEQYF. CDR3 sequence (DNA): TGTGCCAGCAGGAACCAACGCGTTGCCTACGAGCAGTACTTC.

The rearrangement uses TRBV7-6 and TRBJ2-2, with 10 bases lining up with TRBD1. With V trimmed by 1 base and J by 6 bases, 5 bases remained unmatched. Germline V CDR1 and CDR2: SGHVS, FNYEAQ. The CDR3 extends over 16 amino acids. CDR3 sequence (DNA): TGTGCCAGCAGCTTAGGGGACAGGGGTTCTTCCGGGGAGCTGTTTTTT. Its translation is CASSLGDRGSSGELFF.

This clonotype was observed a handful of times. The rearrangement links TRBV6-2 or TRBV6-3 to TRBJ2-4, with D maybe TRBD1 (5 bases). The J call may be faulty, since TRBJ2-7 better matches the DNA end. CDR1 is MNHEY, CDR2 SVGEGT, per germline. The CDR3 loop spans 13 amino acids. CDR3 nucleotides: TGTGCCAGCAGCCCCCAGGGTATGGGCGAGCAGTACTTC. Translating it yields CASSPQGMGEQYF.